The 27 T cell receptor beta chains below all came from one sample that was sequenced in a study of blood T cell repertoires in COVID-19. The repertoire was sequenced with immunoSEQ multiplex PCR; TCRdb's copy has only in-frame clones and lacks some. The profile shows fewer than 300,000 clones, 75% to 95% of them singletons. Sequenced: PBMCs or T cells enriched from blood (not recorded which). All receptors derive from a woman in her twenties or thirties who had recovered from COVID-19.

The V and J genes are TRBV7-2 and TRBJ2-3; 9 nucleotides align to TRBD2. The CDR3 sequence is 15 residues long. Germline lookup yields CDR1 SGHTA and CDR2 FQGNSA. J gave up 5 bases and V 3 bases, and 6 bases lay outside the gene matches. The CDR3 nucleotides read TGTGCCAGCAGCTTGGCCCTAGCGGGACAAGATACGCAGTATTTT. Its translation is CASSLALAGQDTQYF.

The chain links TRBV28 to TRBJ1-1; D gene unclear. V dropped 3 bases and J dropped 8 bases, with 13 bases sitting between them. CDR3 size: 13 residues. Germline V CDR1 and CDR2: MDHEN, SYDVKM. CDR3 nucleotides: TGTGCCAGCAGTTTTTCACAAACATCCGAAGCTTTCTTT. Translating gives CASSFSQTSEAFF.

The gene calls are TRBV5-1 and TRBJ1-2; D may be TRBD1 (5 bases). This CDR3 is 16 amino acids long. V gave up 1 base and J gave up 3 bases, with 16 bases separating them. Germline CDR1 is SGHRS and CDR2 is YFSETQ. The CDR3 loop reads CASSLTYPGAYYGYTF. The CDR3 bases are TGCGCCAGCAGCTTGACTTATCCTGGGGCTTACTATGGCTACACCTTC.

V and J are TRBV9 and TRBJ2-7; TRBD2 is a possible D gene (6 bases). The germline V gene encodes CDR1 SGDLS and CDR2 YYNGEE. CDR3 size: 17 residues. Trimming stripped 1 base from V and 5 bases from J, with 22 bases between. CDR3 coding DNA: TGTGCCAGCAGCGTATCCCTGGGCGGGGCAGGGCCTGACGAGCAGTACTTC. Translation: CASSVSLGGAGPDEQYF.

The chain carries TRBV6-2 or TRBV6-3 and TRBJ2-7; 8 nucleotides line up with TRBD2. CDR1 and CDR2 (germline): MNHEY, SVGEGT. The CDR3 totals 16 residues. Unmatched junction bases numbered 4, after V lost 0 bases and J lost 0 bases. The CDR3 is CASSYSRRGDSYEQYF. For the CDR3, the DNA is TGTGCCAGCAGTTACTCGAGGCGGGGGGACTCCTACGAGCAGTACTTC.

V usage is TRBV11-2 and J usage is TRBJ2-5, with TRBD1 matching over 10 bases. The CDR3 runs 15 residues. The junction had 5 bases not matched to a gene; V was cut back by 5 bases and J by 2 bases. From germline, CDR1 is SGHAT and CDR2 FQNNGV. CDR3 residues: CASSTGQGGQETQYF. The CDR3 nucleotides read TGTGCCAGCAGCACTGGACAGGGGGGTCAAGAGACCCAGTACTTC.

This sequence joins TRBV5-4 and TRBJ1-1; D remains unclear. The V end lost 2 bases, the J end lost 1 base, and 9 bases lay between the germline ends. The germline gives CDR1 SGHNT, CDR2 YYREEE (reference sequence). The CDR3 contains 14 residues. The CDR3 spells CASSFHNTNTEAFF. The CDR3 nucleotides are TGTGCCAGCAGCTTCCACAACACGAACACTGAAGCTTTCTTT.

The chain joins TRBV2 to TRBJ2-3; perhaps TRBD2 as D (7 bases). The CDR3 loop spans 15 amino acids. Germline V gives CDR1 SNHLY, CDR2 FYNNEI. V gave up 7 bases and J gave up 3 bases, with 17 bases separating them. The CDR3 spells CASNPRGGATDTQYF. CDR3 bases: TGTGCCAGCAATCCCAGAGGGGGGGCTACAGATACGCAGTATTTT.

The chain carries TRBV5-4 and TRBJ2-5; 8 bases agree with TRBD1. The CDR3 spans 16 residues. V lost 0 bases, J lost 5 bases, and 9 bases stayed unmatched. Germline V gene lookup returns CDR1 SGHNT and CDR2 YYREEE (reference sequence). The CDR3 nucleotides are TGTGCCAGCAGCTTGGGGACACAGGGGGAGAGGGAGACCCAGTACTTC. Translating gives CASSLGTQGERETQYF.

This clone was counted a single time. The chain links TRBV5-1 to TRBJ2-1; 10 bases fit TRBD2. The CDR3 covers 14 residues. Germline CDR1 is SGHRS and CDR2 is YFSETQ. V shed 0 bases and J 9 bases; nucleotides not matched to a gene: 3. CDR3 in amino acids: CASSLELAGSEQFF. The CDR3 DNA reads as TGCGCCAGCAGCTTGGAACTAGCGGGATCTGAGCAGTTCTTC.

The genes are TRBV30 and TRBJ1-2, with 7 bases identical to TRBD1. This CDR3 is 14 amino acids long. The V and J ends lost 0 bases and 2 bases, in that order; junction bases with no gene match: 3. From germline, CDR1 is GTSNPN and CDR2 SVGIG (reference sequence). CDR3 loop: CAWSVGTANYGYTF. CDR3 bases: TGTGCCTGGAGTGTTGGGACAGCCAACTATGGCTACACCTTC.

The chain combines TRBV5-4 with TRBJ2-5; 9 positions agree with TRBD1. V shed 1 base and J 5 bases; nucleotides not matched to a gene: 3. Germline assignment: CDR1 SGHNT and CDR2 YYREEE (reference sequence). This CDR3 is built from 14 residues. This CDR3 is CASSLPDRGETQYF. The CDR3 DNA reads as TGTGCCAGCAGCTTGCCCGACAGGGGGGAGACCCAGTACTTC.

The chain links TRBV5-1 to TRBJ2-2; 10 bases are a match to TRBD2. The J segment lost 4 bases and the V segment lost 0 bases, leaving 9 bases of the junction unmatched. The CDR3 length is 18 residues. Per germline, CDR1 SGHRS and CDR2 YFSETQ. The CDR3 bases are TGCGCCAGCAGCTTGGCCGTAGGACTAGCGGTTCCCACCGGGGAGCTGTTTTTT. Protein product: CASSLAVGLAVPTGELFF.

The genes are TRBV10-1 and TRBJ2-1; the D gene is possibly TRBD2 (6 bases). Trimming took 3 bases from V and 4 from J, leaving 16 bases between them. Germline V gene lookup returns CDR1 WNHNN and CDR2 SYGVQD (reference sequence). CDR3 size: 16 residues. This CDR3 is CASSETSTSPYNEQFF. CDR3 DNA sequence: TGCGCCAGCAGTGAAACGTCGACTAGTCCATACAATGAGCAGTTCTTC.

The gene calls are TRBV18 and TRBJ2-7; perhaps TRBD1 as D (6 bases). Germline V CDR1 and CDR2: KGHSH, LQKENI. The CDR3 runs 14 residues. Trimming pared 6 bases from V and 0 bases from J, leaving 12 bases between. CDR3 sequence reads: CASSRRQDSYEQYF. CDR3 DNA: TGTGCCAGCTCCCGTAGACAGGACTCCTACGAGCAGTACTTC.

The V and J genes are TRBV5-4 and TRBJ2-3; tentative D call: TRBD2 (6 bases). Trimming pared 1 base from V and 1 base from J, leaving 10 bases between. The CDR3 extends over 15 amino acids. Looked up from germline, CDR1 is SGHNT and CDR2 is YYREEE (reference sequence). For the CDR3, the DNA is TGTGCCAGCAGCTTGCCGGGACTTCGCACAGATACGCAGTATTTT. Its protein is CASSLPGLRTDTQYF.

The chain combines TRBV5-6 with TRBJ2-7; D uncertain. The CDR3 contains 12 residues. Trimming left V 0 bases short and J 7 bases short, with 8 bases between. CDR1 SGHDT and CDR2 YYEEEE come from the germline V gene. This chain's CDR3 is CASSLERWEQYF. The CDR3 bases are TGTGCCAGCAGCTTGGAGAGGTGGGAGCAGTACTTC. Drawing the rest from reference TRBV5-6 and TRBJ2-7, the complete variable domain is DAGVTQSPTHLIKTRGQQVTLRCSPKSGHDTVSWYQQALGQGPQFIFQYYEEEERQRGNFPDRFSGHQFPNYSSELNVNALLLGDSALYLCASSLERWEQYFGPGTRLTVT.

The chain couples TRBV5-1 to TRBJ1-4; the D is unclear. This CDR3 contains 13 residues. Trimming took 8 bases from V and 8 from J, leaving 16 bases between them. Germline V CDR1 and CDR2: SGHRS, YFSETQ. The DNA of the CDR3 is TGCGCCAGTCCATTATTTCGAGGCGAAAAACTGTTTTTT. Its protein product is CASPLFRGEKLFF.

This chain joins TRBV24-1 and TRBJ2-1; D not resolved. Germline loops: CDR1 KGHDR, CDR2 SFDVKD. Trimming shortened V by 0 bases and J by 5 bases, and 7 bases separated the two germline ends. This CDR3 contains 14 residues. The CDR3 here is CATSDLLADNEQFF. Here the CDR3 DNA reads TGTGCCACCAGTGATTTGCTCGCGGACAATGAGCAGTTCTTC.

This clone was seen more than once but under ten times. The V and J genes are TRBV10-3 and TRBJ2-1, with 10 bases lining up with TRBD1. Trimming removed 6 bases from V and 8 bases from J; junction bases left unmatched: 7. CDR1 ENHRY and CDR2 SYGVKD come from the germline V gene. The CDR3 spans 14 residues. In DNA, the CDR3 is TGTGCCATCAGGAGAGGACAGGGGGAGGATGAGCAGTTCTTC. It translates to CAIRRGQGEDEQFF.

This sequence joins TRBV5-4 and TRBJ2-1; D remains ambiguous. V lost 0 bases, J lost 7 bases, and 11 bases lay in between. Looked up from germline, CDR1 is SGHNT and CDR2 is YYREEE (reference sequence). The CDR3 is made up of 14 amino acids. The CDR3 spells CASSLDPGINEQFF. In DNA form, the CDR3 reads TGTGCCAGCAGCTTGGACCCAGGAATTAATGAGCAGTTCTTC.

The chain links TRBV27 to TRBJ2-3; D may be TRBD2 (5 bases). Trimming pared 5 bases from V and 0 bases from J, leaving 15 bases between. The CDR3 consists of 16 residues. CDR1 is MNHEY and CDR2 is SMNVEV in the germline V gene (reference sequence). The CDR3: CASSPHKGGSTDTQYF. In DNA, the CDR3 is TGTGCCAGCAGTCCCCACAAAGGCGGGAGCACAGATACGCAGTATTTT.

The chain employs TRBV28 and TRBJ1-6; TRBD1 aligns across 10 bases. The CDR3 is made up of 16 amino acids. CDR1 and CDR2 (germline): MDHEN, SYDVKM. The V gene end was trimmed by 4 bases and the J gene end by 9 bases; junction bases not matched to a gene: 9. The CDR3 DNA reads TGTGCCAGCAGTTCTCGACAGGGGGCGGGGAGTTCACCCCTCCACTTT. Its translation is CASSSRQGAGSSPLHF.

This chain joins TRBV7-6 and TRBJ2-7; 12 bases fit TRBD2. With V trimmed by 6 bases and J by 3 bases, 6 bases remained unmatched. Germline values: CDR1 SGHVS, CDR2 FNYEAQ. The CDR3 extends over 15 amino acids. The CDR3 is CASSAGLAGHYEQYF. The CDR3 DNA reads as TGTGCCAGCAGTGCTGGACTAGCGGGACACTACGAGCAGTACTTC.

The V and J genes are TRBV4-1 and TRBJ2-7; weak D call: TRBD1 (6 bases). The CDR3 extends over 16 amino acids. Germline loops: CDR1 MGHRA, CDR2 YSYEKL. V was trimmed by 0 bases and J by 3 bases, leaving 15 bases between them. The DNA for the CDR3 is TGCGCCAGCAGCCAAGAAGGACAGCCTTTTGTCTACGAGCAGTACTTC. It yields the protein CASSQEGQPFVYEQYF.

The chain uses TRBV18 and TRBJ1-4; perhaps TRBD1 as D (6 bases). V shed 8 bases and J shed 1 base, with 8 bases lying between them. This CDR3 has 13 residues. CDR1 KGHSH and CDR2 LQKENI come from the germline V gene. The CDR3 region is CASLDRTNEKLFF. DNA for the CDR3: TGTGCCAGCCTGGACAGAACTAATGAAAAACTGTTTTTT.

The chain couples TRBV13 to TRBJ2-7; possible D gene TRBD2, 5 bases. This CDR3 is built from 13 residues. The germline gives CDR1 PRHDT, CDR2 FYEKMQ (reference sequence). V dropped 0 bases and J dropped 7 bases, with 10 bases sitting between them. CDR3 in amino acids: CASSLGRTGEQYF. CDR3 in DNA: TGTGCCAGCAGCTTAGGAAGGACGGGAGAGCAGTACTTC.